This record looks at one T cell receptor (beta chain) sequence and its context. The antigen this receptor binds is unknown. Base qualities are not provided; no much larger clone lies one nucleotide away. RNA was extracted with the RNeasy kit and roughly 0.45 to 1 ug was reverse transcribed using random hexamers. The immunoSEQ multiplex PCR assay, which covers 54 Vbeta and 13 Jbeta segments, was used to amplify TCR beta CDR3 regions. PCR amplification bias was corrected by using a synthetic template baseline for primer optimization and computational correction. In the authors' own workflow: Only productive sequences were kept, with reads annotated to V, D and J genes according to IMGT and analyzed in immunoSEQ Analyzer. Clonality was computed as one minus Shannon entropy normalized by log2 of the number of productive unique sequences. For each patient and control, public and private clones were evaluated within the 100 most prevalent clones. Clones were defined as Susac-specific when absent from the healthy and MS cohorts, from approximately 1,100 published viral clones and from other ImmuneACCESS disease sequences. Starting from the raw public reads, TCRdb applied fastp trimming at Q25, assembled clones with MiXCR and retained in-frame beta chains. Merged by CDR3 protein, the rows form single entries marked with the most common genes and DNA. These V and J calls are TCRdb output, not the study's own analysis. This sample lists about 300,000 distinct CDR3 sequences; approximately 85% were detected once. Together, the top ten hold approximately 0.2% of the sample.

The data stem from a study of CD8 T cells in Susac syndrome (dated by TCRdb to between 2018 and 2021). In terms of the full investigation: Whether CD8+ T cell activation and differentiation in Susac syndrome was antigen driven was tested using repertoire sequencing. The clonality of the CD8+ T cell repertoire was compared across 12 healthy donors, roughly 14 Susac syndrome patients and about 16 multiple sclerosis patients. Study-wide conclusions, independent of this receptor: The number of individuals in the TCR sequencing and HLA analysis was acknowledged as relatively small.

V ends up 3 bases short and J 0 bases short, with an unmatched junction base count of 9. CDR1 ENHRY and CDR2 SYGVKD are derived from the germline V gene. The CDR3 sequence holds 19 residues, the cysteine and phenylalanine included. Solely the CDR3 DNA is kept, with 57 bases framed from the first base. High-throughput TCR beta sequencing profiled peripheral blood CD8+ and CD4+ T cells from healthy donors, Susac syndrome patients and multiple sclerosis patients. The multiple sclerosis controls were treatment-naive patients whose relapsing-remitting disease, either stable or active, fulfilled the revised McDonald criteria. Bulk CD8+ and CD4+ T cells were purified magnetically by negative isolation, whereas CD8+ TEMRA cells were enriched by FACS. Blood was collected in EDTA tubes and processed within 24 hours, with PBMCs isolated through density gradient centrifugation. PBMCs intended for TCR sequencing were frozen in liquid nitrogen and were later thawed in a 37 degrees C water bath. A purity of at least 90% was achieved for sorted or isolated CD4+, CD8+ and CD8+ TEMRA cells.

The V and J genes are TRBV10-3 and TRBJ2-2; TRBD2 aligns with 11 central bases. This receptor was obtained from a human donor with multiple sclerosis. Sequencing was performed on CD8+ T cells from PBMCs. Here is the DNA: TGTGCCATCAGTGAACCGGGACTAGCGGAGATGCCGAACACCGGGGAGCTGTTTTTT. Its protein product is CAISEPGLAEMPNTGELFF.